The 16 T cell receptor beta chains reported below all come from one sample, sequenced in a study of human T cells and chemical hapten exposure. Stated time point: patch test 2, 6 weeks after DPC sensitization. Stated treatment: therapeutic diphenylcyclopropenone sensitization with weekly scalp DPC. TCRdb fed the RACE reads into MiXCR, producing one record per CDR3 protein. The repertoire holds about 100,000 distinct CDR3 sequences, around 10% seen once, with about 3% in the top ten. Source: whole blood, taken in connection with sensitization to the hapten diphenylcyclopropenone (DPC). The receptors originated from a woman between 40 and 50 years old with alopecia areata. Some clones in this sample may be carry-over from other donors' samples.

This clonotype is a singleton in its sample. The V gene is TRBV7-9, the J gene TRBJ2-5; TRBD2 agrees at 10 bases. Trimming at V came to 1 base and at J to 3 bases, leaving 11 bases not matched to a gene. This CDR3 comprises 18 residues. CDR1 is SEHNR and CDR2 is FQNEAQ in the germline V gene (reference sequence). The CDR3 here is CASSLGTAVLAGEETQYF. CDR3 nucleotides: TGTGCCAGCAGCTTAGGGACCGCGGTCCTAGCGGGAGAAGAGACCCAGTACTTC.

This clonotype was found many times. This sequence joins TRBV29-1 and TRBJ1-4, with D perhaps TRBD1 (6 bases). The CDR3 spans 12 residues. V lost 7 bases to trimming and J lost 5 bases, with 11 bases between them. Germline loops: CDR1 SQVTM, CDR2 ANQGSEA. CDR3 nucleotides: TGCAGCGCCAGGGGATCGAATGAAAAACTGTTTTTT. This sequence encodes CSARGSNEKLFF.

The chain recombines TRBV16 with TRBJ1-3; 10 bases match TRBD1. The CDR3 is made up of 16 amino acids. CDR1 and CDR2 (germline): KGHSY, FQNENV. Germline trimming cut 4 bases from V and 4 bases from J; bases unmatched to any gene: 7. The CDR3 reads CASSPDGTGAGNTIYF. As DNA, the CDR3 is TGTGCCAGCAGCCCGGATGGGACAGGGGCCGGAAACACCATATATTTT.

This clonotype appeared many times. The chain carries TRBV7-9 and TRBJ2-2; D is unresolved. This CDR3 region has 19 residues. V gave up 3 bases and J gave up 0 bases, with 20 bases separating them. Germline values: CDR1 SEHNR, CDR2 FQNEAQ (reference sequence). The chain's CDR3 is CASSFSLGSGIPNTGELFF. The DNA for the CDR3 is TGTGCCAGCAGCTTCTCTCTTGGATCGGGTATACCGAACACCGGGGAGCTGTTTTTT.

This clonotype was found many times. The chain employs TRBV3-1 and TRBJ2-3; D perhaps matches TRBD1 (6 bases). CDR1 and CDR2 (germline): LGHDT, YNNKEL (reference sequence). V shed 4 bases and J shed 4 bases, with 9 bases lying between them. The CDR3 is made up of 13 amino acids. CDR3: CASSRSGADTQYF. The CDR3 bases are TGTGCCAGCAGCCGGTCAGGGGCAGATACGCAGTATTTT.

This clonotype came up many times. The V gene is TRBV6-2 or TRBV6-3, the J gene TRBJ1-5; D gene uncertain. Germline V lookup: CDR1 MNHEY, CDR2 SVGEGT. This CDR3 contains 13 residues. The ends were cut back, 8 bases at V and 4 bases at J, with 12 bases in the middle. DNA of the CDR3: TGTGCCAGCCATAAACTAAAGAATCAGCCCCAGCATTTT. Translation gives CASHKLKNQPQHF.

The sample holds many counts of this clonotype. The chain recombines TRBV7-2 with TRBJ2-7, with 8 bases identical to TRBD1. CDR1 SGHTA and CDR2 FQGNSA come from the germline V gene. The V segment lost 3 bases and the J segment 3 bases; nucleotides outside the gene matches: 7. This CDR3 spans 15 amino acids. CDR3 DNA: TGTGCCAGCAGCTTGGACAGGGCCCCCCTCTACGAGCAGTACTTC. Amino acids: CASSLDRAPLYEQYF. Full variable domain (missing parts from reference TRBV7-2 and TRBJ2-7): GAGVSQSPSNKVTEKGKDVELRCDPISGHTALYWYRQSLGQGLEFLIYFQGNSAPDKSGLPSDRFSAERTGGSVSTLTIQRTQQEDSAVYLCASSLDRAPLYEQYFGPGTRLTVT.

A few counts support this clonotype. The chain is built from TRBV28 and TRBJ2-2; D is uncertain. Germline CDR1 reads MDHEN; CDR2 reads SYDVKM. The CDR3 sequence is 13 residues long. V shed 3 bases and J shed 5 bases, with 7 bases lying between them. The CDR3 region is CASSFSSTGELFF. CDR3 sequence (DNA): TGTGCCAGCAGTTTTAGCTCTACCGGGGAGCTGTTTTTT.

The chain uses TRBV12-3 or TRBV12-4 and TRBJ1-1; D unclear. The CDR3 runs to 13 residues. Trimming took off 4 bases at V and 3 bases at J, with 9 bases between the two ends. This CDR3 is CASSSPRDTEAFF. In nucleotides, the CDR3 is TGTGCCAGCAGTTCGCCGCGTGACACTGAAGCTTTCTTT.

This clonotype was observed at least ten times. The chain recombines TRBV6-2 or TRBV6-3 with TRBJ2-1, with no clear D. The germline CDR1 and CDR2 sequences are MNHEY and SVGEGT. Deletions cut 4 bases from V and 9 bases from J, with 10 bases between. The CDR3 extends over 12 amino acids. CDR3 amino acids: CASSSTLSEQFF. In DNA, the CDR3 is TGTGCCAGCAGTTCAACTTTGAGTGAGCAGTTCTTC.

This chain links TRBV18 with TRBJ1-1; D call uncertain. The germline gives CDR1 KGHSH, CDR2 LQKENI. The V end lost 2 bases, the J end lost 2 bases, and 9 bases lay between the germline ends. This CDR3 is built from 14 residues. Here the CDR3 reads CASSPIGTNTEAFF. The CDR3 DNA reads TGTGCCAGCTCACCAATCGGCACAAACACTGAAGCTTTCTTT.

This clonotype has at least ten counts. The chain carries TRBV4-3 and TRBJ2-3, with 7 nucleotides matching TRBD1. There are 13 residues in the CDR3. Germline CDR1 reads LGHNA; CDR2 reads YSLEER. V lost 3 bases to trimming and J lost 4 bases; unmatched junction nucleotides: 1. CDR3 nucleotide sequence: TGCGCCAGCAGCCAGGGACAGTCAGATACGCAGTATTTT. The encoded protein is CASSQGQSDTQYF.

The table lists this clonotype with many counts. This CDR3 is CASSQRVDEQYF. As DNA, the CDR3 is TGTGCCAGCAGCCAGAGGGTCGACGAGCAGTACTTC. This chain links TRBV11-2 with TRBJ2-7, with a weak D call TRBD2 (5 bases). V was pared by 5 bases and J by 5 bases, with 10 bases between. The CDR3 contains 12 residues. Germline-derived CDR1 and CDR2 are SGHAT and FQNNGV.

Worth noting for this clonotype: This may be a read error, as it is one base from a much larger clone. The missing conserved phenylalanine or tryptophan at the end of this CDR3 makes a read error likely. This chain connects TRBV3-1 to TRBJ2-7; D is unclear. CDR3 length: 12 residues. Deletions cut 0 bases from V and 6 bases from J, with 6 bases between. Looked up from germline, CDR1 is LGHDT and CDR2 is YNNKEL (reference sequence). The CDR3 bases are TGTGCCAGCAGCCAAGACCCGGGCGAGCAGTACCTC. The encoded protein is CASSQDPGEQYL.

This clonotype was seen ten or more times. This rearrangement joins TRBV12-3 or TRBV12-4 to TRBJ2-2, with D unclear. Trimming took off 7 bases at V and 2 bases at J, with 8 bases between the two ends. The CDR3 contains 13 residues. The CDR3 loop reads CASTAGNTGELFF. The DNA of the CDR3 is TGTGCCAGCACGGCAGGAAACACCGGGGAGCTGTTTTTT.

This chain connects TRBV2 to TRBJ1-5; the D is unclear. V shed 6 bases and J shed 3 bases, with 12 bases lying between them. Looked up from germline, CDR1 is SNHLY and CDR2 is FYNNEI. The CDR3 consists of 14 residues. The DNA of the CDR3 is TGTGCCAGCAGGACGGACGGAGACAATCAGCCCCAGCATTTT. Amino acids: CASRTDGDNQPQHF.